These T cell receptor beta chains were read from a single sample in a study of response to subunit inactivated influenza vaccine. MiXCR, applied by TCRdb to the RT-PCR reads, yields one record per CDR3 protein. The sample yields under 200,000 distinct CDR3 sequences, about 10% seen once. This material consisted of CD8+ T cells sorted from PBMCs, taken around 25 months after vaccination. Source of these receptors: a man aged 50 to 69 who received an inactivated influenza vaccine. CDR3s include the opening cysteine and the closing phenylalanine or tryptophan. The D gene is left open where the match is weak. Size tells how often a clone was seen (once, few, many) or the class of an expanded clone, and some rows leave it out.

TRBJ1-3,.,few,TRBV10-3,TGTGCCATCCAGGATAAAGGAAACACCATATATTTT,CAIQDKGNTIYF
TRBJ2-3,TRBD2,.,TRBV15,TGTGCCACCAGAACTAGCGGGAGTAACACAGATACGCAGTATTTT,CATRTSGSNTDTQYF
TRBJ2-1,.,few,TRBV7-3,TGTGCCAGCAGCTTAGGGCTGGGTGAGCAGTTCTTC,CASSLGLGEQFF
TRBJ2-7,.,few,TRBV15,TGTGCCACCAGCAGAGCGGCGGCAGTCCGCGAGCAGTACTTC,CATSRAAAVREQYF
TRBJ2-7,TRBD2,many,TRBV6-2/TRBV6-3,TGTGCCAGCAGTTACTCGTGGGTAGCGGGTGACTACGAGCAGTACTTC,CASSYSWVAGDYEQYF
TRBJ2-7,TRBD1,few,TRBV27,TGTGCCAGCAGGTACTCAGGACAGGGGGCTGGTTACGAGCAGTACTTC,CASRYSGQGAGYEQYF
TRBJ1-2,.,.,TRBV20-1,TGCAGTGCTAGAGAGCTCGGGAGGGAAAGAAGCTATGGCTACACCTTC,CSARELGRERSYGYTF
TRBJ2-1,.,few,TRBV6-2/TRBV6-3,TGTGCCAGCAATGCGGGGGCTGAGCAGTTCTTC,CASNAGAEQFF
TRBJ1-2,TRBD1,few,TRBV28,TGTGCCAGCAGTTTACCCGGGACAGGCCCCTATGGCTACACCTTC,CASSLPGTGPYGYTF
TRBJ2-7,.,many,TRBV7-2,TGTGCCAGCAGCCCGGGCCACGGCTACGAGCAGTACTTC,CASSPGHGYEQYF
TRBJ2-3,.,many,TRBV7-8,TGTGCCAGCAGCTTAGGGTTGACAGATACGCAGTATTTT,CASSLGLTDTQYF
TRBJ2-3,.,many,TRBV5-1,TGCGCCAGCAGCCAGATGGGGGGTAGCACAGATACGCAGTATTTT,CASSQMGGSTDTQYF
TRBJ2-3,TRBD2,few,TRBV4-3,TGCGCCAGCAGCCTCGGGACTAGCGGAACCACAGATACGCAGTATTTT,CASSLGTSGTTDTQYF
TRBJ2-2,TRBD2,few,TRBV7-2,TGTGCCAGCAGCTTAGCTGAGTCTAGCGGGGGGCTCGCGAACACCGGGGAGCTGTTTTTT,CASSLAESSGGLANTGELFF
TRBJ2-1,.,once,TRBV27,TGTGCCAGCAGTTTATACAGTCCCAATGAGCAGTTCTTC,CASSLYSPNEQFF
TRBJ2-7,TRBD1,many,TRBV20-1,TGCAGCCATAGGACAGGGAGCTCCTACGAGCAGTACTTC,CSHRTGSSYEQYF
TRBJ1-2,.,.,TRBV20-1,TGCAGTGCTAGAGACGCACCGGGATTTAACTATGGCTACACCTTC,CSARDAPGFNYGYTF
TRBJ2-7,TRBD1,.,TRBV9,TGTGCCAGCAGCCGAGGGCCCGGGACAGGGGGCGGCGAGCAGTACTTC,CASSRGPGTGGGEQYF
TRBJ1-1,.,few,TRBV9,TGTGCCAGCAGCGTAGGGTCAGTGAACACTGAAGCTTTCTTT,CASSVGSVNTEAFF
TRBJ2-7,.,many,TRBV20-1,TGCAGTGCTAGAGATCAGAACGAGCAGTACTTC,CSARDQNEQYF
TRBJ2-5,TRBD2,.,TRBV5-6,TGTGCCAGCAGCTTGGGAGCGGGAGCTTCCTTTGAGACCCAGTACTTC,CASSLGAGASFETQYF
TRBJ2-1,.,.,TRBV9,TGTGCCAGCAGCGTAGGGTGGGGTTCCTACAATGAGCAGTTCTTC,CASSVGWGSYNEQFF
TRBJ2-5,.,many,TRBV7-8,TGTGCCAGCAGTAGATTCGGGGACTGGAAGAAAGAGACCCAGTACTTC,CASSRFGDWKKETQYF
TRBJ2-2,.,.,TRBV20-1,TGCAGTGCCCGCATCTCCGGGCTGGACACCGGGGAGCTGTTTTTT,CSARISGLDTGELFF
TRBJ2-1,TRBD2,.,TRBV20-1,TGCAGTACCCCGGGACTAGGGGCATACAATGAGCAGTTCTTC,CSTPGLGAYNEQFF
TRBJ2-1,TRBD1,few,TRBV18,TGTGCCAGCTCACCAGGGACAGGGGGCTGGGGTGAGCAGTTCTTC,CASSPGTGGWGEQFF
TRBJ2-3,TRBD1,.,TRBV24-1,TGTGCCACCAGTGATTTTCCAGGGGGCGATTATTTTGGCACAGATACGCAGTATTTT,CATSDFPGGDYFGTDTQYF
TRBJ2-3,TRBD2,.,TRBV5-1,TGCGCCAGCAGCTTGGCGGCTAGCGGACTTAGCACAGATACGCAGTATTTT,CASSLAASGLSTDTQYF
TRBJ2-7,.,few,TRBV4-1,TGCGCCAGCAGCCAAGCGCCGGGAAGCTCCTACGAGCAGTACTTC,CASSQAPGSSYEQYF
TRBJ2-7,TRBD2,few,TRBV11-2,TGTGCCAGCAGCTATGGGACTAGCGGCTTCTACGAGCAGTACTTC,CASSYGTSGFYEQYF
TRBJ2-3,.,.,TRBV6-2/TRBV6-3,TGTGCCAGCAGTTACTTGGGACTCTACACAGATACGCAGTATTTT,CASSYLGLYTDTQYF
TRBJ2-7,.,many,TRBV12-3/TRBV12-4,TGTGCCAGCAGTTTAGGACGGAACTACGAGCAGTACTTC,CASSLGRNYEQYF
TRBJ2-3,.,.,TRBV4-2,TGTGCCAGCAGCCAAGACTCGGGGAGCGCCCGCACAGATACGCAGTATTTT,CASSQDSGSARTDTQYF
TRBJ1-1,.,.,TRBV5-1,TGCGCCAGCAGCTTGACCGTACATTGGACAAGCTACACTGAAGCTTTCTTT,CASSLTVHWTSYTEAFF
TRBJ2-7,TRBD1,.,TRBV20-1,TGCAGTGCTAGACCCCCGGACAGGGGGCCGTACGAGCAGTACTTC,CSARPPDRGPYEQYF
TRBJ2-1,.,few,TRBV10-3,TGTGCCATCAGGGGTACCGAGGACAACTACAATGAGCAGTTCTTC,CAIRGTEDNYNEQFF
TRBJ2-2,TRBD1,.,TRBV29-1,TGCAGCGCTGTGACAGGGTCCGGGGAGCTGTTTTTT,CSAVTGSGELFF
TRBJ2-1,.,.,TRBV20-1,TGCAGTGCTAGAGATGTACAGGACTACAATGAGCAGTTCTTC,CSARDVQDYNEQFF
TRBJ1-2,TRBD1,.,TRBV14,TGTGCCAGCAGCCAAGAAAGGGGGCTCGTCTATGGCTACACCTTC,CASSQERGLVYGYTF
TRBJ2-7,.,few,TRBV28,TGTGCCAGCAGCTTCTCCGAAGGCCCCCCCTACGAGCAGTACTTC,CASSFSEGPPYEQYF
TRBJ2-1,TRBD2,many,TRBV12-3/TRBV12-4,TGTGCCAGCAGTTCCGGTCTAGCGGGGGGGCTCTACAATGAGCAGTTCTTC,CASSSGLAGGLYNEQFF
TRBJ2-7,.,.,TRBV6-2/TRBV6-3,TGTGCCAGCAGTTACCCGGACGAGCAGTACTTC,CASSYPDEQYF
TRBJ2-2,.,.,TRBV28,TGTGCCAGCAGCTTATGGTCTTTCGGTAACGGGGAGCTGTTTTTT,CASSLWSFGNGELFF
TRBJ1-1,.,.,TRBV28,TGTGCCAGCAGTTTCGGCGGCGGAAGAGAAGCTTTCTTT,CASSFGGGREAFF
TRBJ2-1,TRBD2,.,TRBV29-1,TGCAGCGGAGTGCCGGGACTAGCTCTCAATGAGCAGTTCTTC,CSGVPGLALNEQFF
TRBJ2-7,TRBD1,few,TRBV27,TGTGCCAGCAGTATAGACAGGGGAGGCGAGCAGTACTTC,CASSIDRGGEQYF
TRBJ2-5,.,many,TRBV11-1,TGTGCCAGCAGCTTTGGAATAGCTGAGGAGACCCAGTACTTC,CASSFGIAEETQYF
TRBJ2-1,.,.,TRBV21-1,TGTGCCAGCAGCAAAATGGGACAGGGGTGTGAGCAGTTCTTC,CASSKMGQGCEQFF